A single TCR beta chain is shown here with its context. Its antigen has not been determined. Qualities for individual bases were not recorded, and no much larger clone is one base off. CDR3 length: 15 amino acids, cysteine to phenylalanine. The DNA shown is the 45-base CDR3, in frame from base 1. From the germline V gene (reference sequence), CDR1 is SGHNT and CDR2 is YYREEE. Trimming accounts for 4 bases at V and 2 bases at J, while the number of junction bases matched to no gene is 4. The cohort comprised fewer than 35 patients with locally advanced or metastatic urothelial carcinoma treated at Memorial Sloan Kettering on a trial protocol. Peripheral blood mononuclear cells were collected pretreatment and during treatment, at between 1 and 8 total time points per patient. The Qiagen DNeasy Blood extraction kit was used to purify genomic DNA from total PBMCs and from tumor samples. PBMCs were collected pretreatment and during treatment, and were isolated and stored as previously described.

The data were taken from a study of PD-L1 blockade in urothelial cancer (dated by TCRdb to 2016 to 2017). General notes on the study: Every patient began therapy in the mid-2010s and was given atezolizumab 1,200 mg intravenously every 3 weeks. About nine tenths of the roughly 29 patients were males with bladder-origin urothelial cancer, and about 65% of the 29 reported a prior smoking history. Patients had an ECOG performance status of 0 or 1 and had received between 0 and 3 prior chemotherapy regimens. Blood samples were analyzed 3 weeks after the start of treatment (second dose) and 6 weeks after the start of treatment. Blood samples yielded a median of roughly 140,000 T cells and some 80,000 unique TCRs, with median clonality approximately 0.08. The study was an exploratory multi-omic analysis of somatic, immune and clinical correlates of response to PD-L1 blockade with atezolizumab in urothelial cancer. Pretreatment tumor samples, along with matched peripheral blood collected serially before and after atezolizumab treatment, underwent TCR sequencing. Durable clinical benefit was defined as progression-free survival longer than 6 months, and TCR features were also tested against progression-free and overall survival. In the same patients, pretreatment tumors underwent whole exome sequencing and RNA sequencing in addition to TCR sequencing. Roughly ten patients achieved durable clinical benefit and approximately 20 did not. Pretreatment blood TCR-seq was available for under 35 patients, at least one posttreatment blood collection was obtained for about 25 patients, and tumor TCR-seq was available for about 25 patients. Paper-wide results and their limitations: Because of the small sample size (n of about 30) and the many exploratory analyses performed, the results are intended to be regarded as hypothesis-generating. Improved progression-free and overall survival was associated with having pretreatment peripheral blood TCR clonality below the median. At 3 weeks after the start of treatment, tumor-associated TCR clones in peripheral blood had expanded more in patients with durable benefit (n of about 22, p = 0.022).

Synthetic TCR analog templates were spiked into each PCR so that absolute template abundance could be estimated from read counts. The immunoSEQ assay used bias-controlled V and J gene primers to amplify TCRbeta CDR3 regions from genomic DNA. Sequencing of rearranged TCRbeta segments was done at approximately 20X coverage. Turning to the authors' computational methods: Sequencing errors were corrected by clustering, and CDR3s were annotated against IMGT so that V, D and J genes could be assigned. Only productive TCRbeta rearrangements were used in downstream analyses, excluding out-of-frame or stop-codon sequences. To compute clonality, Shannon entropy was normalized by the log of the number of unique productive sequences and then subtracted from one. Fisher's exact test with Benjamini-Hochberg correction, at a threshold of adjusted p below 0.01, was used to find clones that differed between time points or between blood and tumor. In TCRdb, the immuneACCESS table is reduced to in-frame sequences with V and J assigned. These tables do not hold every clone; where another copy was compared, an unresolved V gene accounts for under half, and the others remain unexplained. V and J calls and clone size follow that table, whereas D and trimming were derived from the DNA. For this sample there are roughly 25,000 clones; roughly 84% appear just once. The ten most abundant clones make up around 10% of the sample.

Recombination joined TRBV5-4 with TRBJ2-7, with TRBD2 identical over 12 junction bases. The source was PBMCs, collected around atezolizumab (anti-PD-L1) treatment. The TCR sequence derives from a man between 65 and 85 years old with urothelial cancer. Here is the DNA: TGTGCCAGCAGCCAACTAGCGGGAGGTGCCTACGAGCAGTACTTC. This codes for CASSQLAGGAYEQYF.